This TCR beta chain was observed in a study of cytomegalovirus exposure and HLA in healthy donors. Trimming removed 6 bases from V and 1 base from J, with 13 bases in between. This CDR3 contains 14 residues. Germline loops: CDR1 LNHDA, CDR2 SQIVND (reference sequence). Researchers ran the PCR with 60 Vbeta and 13 Jbeta primers. Profiled with immunoSEQ multiplex PCR; TCRdb holds only in-frame clones, not every one. Here the sample spans about 180,000 clones, around 82% being singletons. Sequencing was performed on PBMCs. This rearrangement joins TRBV19 to TRBJ2-7; D may be TRBD2 (5 bases). This TCR came from a man aged 40-55 years in good health and CMV-seronegative. CDR3 sequence reads: CASSLRGLSYEQYF. CDR3 sequence (DNA): TGTGCCAGTAGCCTCCGGGGTTTGTCCTACGAGCAGTACTTC.